This T cell receptor (beta chain) was obtained from a study of T cell responses to AZD1222 COVID-19 vaccine. Study at large: Second-dose intervals of approximately 4 or approximately 12 weeks were pooled. Study-wide results and limits: The study identified only five to seven AZD1222 recipients as seropositive at baseline.

Germline V CDR1 and CDR2: MDHEN, SYDVKM. The CDR3 is 14 amino acids. Trimming removed 7 bases from V and 0 bases from J, with 10 bases in between. A word on this clone: No antigen is known for it.

The table came from immunoSEQ multiplex PCR; TCRdb's copy has only in-frame clones and leaves some out. The sample yields approximately 70,000 clones, around 84% seen once. Sequences were derived from peripheral blood, sampled on day 0 of AZD1222 vaccination. This clonotype was sampled from an adult in good health. The V gene is TRBV28, the J gene TRBJ2-1; D is unresolved. The CDR3 nucleotides read TGTGCCAGCATCGCCATTAACTCCTACAATGAGCAGTTCTTC. Translated: CASIAINSYNEQFF.